The 12 T cell receptor beta chains given below trace back to one sample, sequenced in a study of cytomegalovirus exposure and HLA in healthy donors. Both 60 Vbeta primers and 13 Jbeta primers went into the PCR. Sequenced by immunoSEQ multiplex PCR; TCRdb stores in-frame clones only, minus some. The data show fewer than 70,000 clones, with about 79% seen just once and around 1.5% held by the top ten. Sequencing was carried out using PBMCs. The receptor set was obtained from a man aged 35 to 55 in good health and CMV-seronegative.

This clone appeared once. The chain's CDR3 is CASTEDLGQVTGELFF. Here the CDR3 DNA reads TGTGCCAGCACCGAGGACCTGGGACAGGTCACCGGGGAGCTGTTTTTT. This chain connects TRBV5-4 to TRBJ2-2; 8 bases agree with TRBD1. There are 16 residues in the CDR3. The trim removed 6 bases at V and 4 bases at J, leaving 11 bases unmatched. CDR1 is SGHNT and CDR2 is YYREEE in the germline V gene (reference sequence).

V is TRBV6-1 and J is TRBJ1-1; a weak D match, TRBD1 (5 bases). Between the trimmed V and J ends, which lost 6 bases and 10 bases, there was a span of 18 bases. Germline loops: CDR1 MNHNS, CDR2 SASEGT. The CDR3 totals 13 residues. In nucleotides, the CDR3 is TGTGCCAGCAGATCGTCGGGGGAGGTGGTAGCTTTCTTT. This translates into CASRSSGEVVAFF.

This chain uses TRBV19 with TRBJ1-1; the D is unclear. The germline V and J ends were trimmed by 3 bases and 7 bases, with 12 bases remaining between them. Looked up from germline, CDR1 is LNHDA and CDR2 is SQIVND (reference sequence). CDR3 length: 13 residues. CDR3 DNA: TGTGCCAGTAGTATCACTGGAACGGGTGAAGCTTTCTTT. It translates to CASSITGTGEAFF.

The chain is built from TRBV5-8 and TRBJ1-2, with TRBD1 identical over 9 bases. CDR1 and CDR2 (germline): SGHTS, YDEGEE. The J segment lost 6 bases and the V segment lost 1 base, leaving 1 base of the junction unmatched. This CDR3 contains 13 residues. The CDR3 DNA reads as TGTGCCAGCAGCTTGACAGGGGGCAATGGCTACACCTTC. Its protein is CASSLTGGNGYTF.

V usage is TRBV18 and J usage is TRBJ2-1, with D tentatively TRBD2 (6 bases). There are 15 residues in the CDR3. Deletions cut 6 bases from V and 3 bases from J, with 15 bases between. Germline CDR1 is KGHSH and CDR2 is LQKENI. The CDR3 loop is CASSSRRANYNEQFF. DNA of the CDR3: TGTGCCAGCTCTTCGAGGAGGGCAAACTACAATGAGCAGTTCTTC. Filled out from reference TRBV18 and TRBJ2-1, the complete variable domain reads NAGVMQNPRHLVRRRGQEARLRCSPMKGHSHVYWYRQLPEEGLKFMVYLQKENIIDESGMPKERFSAEFPKEGPSILRIQQVVRGDSAAYFCASSSRRANYNEQFFGPGTRLTVL.

V is TRBV6-5 and J is TRBJ2-1; 8 nucleotides line up with TRBD2. The V segment lost 4 bases and the J segment 8 bases; nucleotides outside the gene matches: 4. This CDR3 has 13 residues. Germline V gene data show CDR1 as MNHEY and CDR2 as SVGAGI. The CDR3 DNA is TGTGCCAGCAGTTCCGGACTAGCTTATGAGCAGTTCTTC. Translation: CASSSGLAYEQFF.

In regard to this clone: Other DNA sequences of this sample code for an identical CDR3. The chain links TRBV7-2 to TRBJ2-2; no clear D gene. CDR3 length: 13 residues. Germline CDR1 is SGHTA and CDR2 is FQGNSA. The V and J ends lost 4 bases and 5 bases respectively, with 8 bases between them. The chain's CDR3 is CASSSLRTGELFF. The CDR3 DNA follows: TGTGCCAGCAGCTCTCTACGAACCGGGGAGCTGTTTTTT.

A single count supports this clone. CDR3 loop: CASGAGGYEQYV. The CDR3 DNA reads TGTGCCAGCGGGGCAGGTGGCTACGAGCAGTACGTC. The chain couples TRBV7-9 to TRBJ2-7; TRBD1 might be the D (5 bases). CDR3 length: 12 residues. CDR1 and CDR2 (germline): SEHNR, FQNEAQ (reference sequence). V was pared by 8 bases and J by 3 bases, with 11 bases between.

The chain links TRBV27 to TRBJ1-2; unclear D gene. Germline V gives CDR1 MNHEY, CDR2 SMNVEV (reference sequence). The length of the CDR3 is 15 residues. V gave up 7 bases and J gave up 4 bases, with 19 bases separating them. The CDR3 nucleotides read TGTGCCAGCACCCCATTTCGCGGAAGCGTCTATGGCTACACCTTC. Residues: CASTPFRGSVYGYTF.

V and J are TRBV5-1 and TRBJ2-3, with 7 positions matching TRBD2. Germline V CDR1 and CDR2: SGHRS, YFSETQ. The CDR3 is 15 residues long. The J segment lost 4 bases and the V segment lost 0 bases, leaving 5 bases of the junction unmatched. Written as DNA, the CDR3 is TGCGCCAGCAGCTTGGTACTTGCGGGGGCAGATACGCAGTATTTT. Protein sequence: CASSLVLAGADTQYF.

This clone appeared once. The chain carries TRBV4-3 and TRBJ2-3, with 7 nucleotides matching TRBD2. CDR3 length: 15 amino acids. Germline loops: CDR1 LGHNA, CDR2 YSLEER. Trimming removed 4 bases from V and 1 base from J; junction bases left unmatched: 5. The CDR3 is CASSLEGRGTDTQYF. The CDR3 DNA is TGCGCCAGCAGCCTTGAAGGGAGGGGCACAGATACGCAGTATTTT.

The chain uses TRBV7-8 and TRBJ2-3; D might be TRBD2 (5 bases). The V gene lost 0 bases and the J gene lost 0 bases, with 10 bases spanning the gap. This CDR3 has 16 amino acids. Germline lookup yields CDR1 SGHVS and CDR2 FQNEAQ. CDR3 in amino acids: CASSLALWTSTDTQYF. CDR3 nucleotide sequence: TGTGCCAGCAGCTTAGCGCTCTGGACTAGCACAGATACGCAGTATTTT.